Following are 32 T cell receptor beta chains from one sample sequenced in a study of Graves' ophthalmopathy and Graves' hyperthyroidism. Amplification of the TCR beta CDR3 regions used RNA transcripts (as template). Second-round multiplex PCR followed a first-round RT-PCR using HTBI primers. TCRdb used MiXCR to reprocess the multiplex PCR reads, holding one entry per CDR3 protein. This sample has 900,000 to 1,200,000 distinct CDR3 sequences; about 36% occur once, and the top ten carry 11%. The sequencing sample was made of peripheral blood or thyroid tissue (not recorded which). The source of these receptors is an adult man with Graves' hyperthyroidism.

Regarding this clonotype: This may be a read error, as it is one base from a much larger clone. The chain uses TRBV5-1 and TRBJ1-1; tentative D call: TRBD1 (5 bases). Per the germline V gene, CDR1 is SGHRS and CDR2 is YFSETQ. The CDR3 has 13 amino acids. The CDR3 region is CANSLGAGSEAFF. The CDR3 coding sequence is TGCGCCAACAGCTTGGGCGCAGGGAGCGAAGCTTTCTTT.

This clonotype has at least ten counts. V usage is TRBV2 and J usage is TRBJ1-3, with D perhaps TRBD1 (6 bases). This CDR3 contains 18 residues. V lost 3 bases and J lost 0, with 18 bases in between. Germline V lookup: CDR1 SNHLY, CDR2 FYNNEI. This chain's CDR3 is CASSEPTGSLSSGNTIYF. For the CDR3, the DNA is TGTGCCAGCAGTGAGCCTACAGGGTCCCTGAGCTCTGGAAACACCATATATTTT.

This clonotype was picked up many times. This chain uses TRBV29-1 with TRBJ2-5, with D unclear. This CDR3 contains 12 residues. Per the germline V gene, CDR1 is SQVTM and CDR2 is ANQGSEA. V was clipped by 3 bases and J by 7 bases, with 12 bases between them. CDR3 sequence reads: CSVEGKSGTQYF. As DNA, the CDR3 is TGCAGCGTTGAGGGTAAATCGGGGACCCAGTACTTC.

This clonotype was counted ten times or more. V is TRBV14 and J is TRBJ2-5; D possibly uses TRBD1 or TRBD2 (5 bases each). Germline-derived CDR1 and CDR2 are SGHDN and FVKESK. The CDR3 is made up of 13 amino acids. V lost 4 bases to trimming and J lost 7 bases, with 13 bases between them. For the CDR3, the DNA is TGTGCCAGCAGCCCCCGGGACGGAAGGACCCAGTACTTC. Translation gives CASSPRDGRTQYF.

This clonotype was observed at least ten times. This chain joins TRBV7-2 and TRBJ2-7, with unresolved D. CDR3 length: 13 residues. Deletions cut 5 bases from V and 2 bases from J, with 10 bases between. The germline V gene encodes CDR1 SGHTA and CDR2 FQGNSA. CDR3 sequence (DNA): TGTGCCAGCAGCGACGGCAGACCCTACGAGCAGTACTTC. Protein sequence: CASSDGRPYEQYF.

In its sample, this clonotype was seen many times. The V and J genes are TRBV11-2 and TRBJ2-2; D may be TRBD2 (6 bases). Germline assignment: CDR1 SGHAT and CDR2 FQNNGV. The length of the CDR3 is 15 residues. V was pared by 1 base and J by 1 base, with 7 bases between. CDR3 DNA: TGTGCCAGCAGCTTAGGCGGGAAGAACACCGGGGAGCTGTTTTTT. Translated, it gives CASSLGGKNTGELFF. Full variable domain (remainder filled in from reference TRBV11-2 and TRBJ2-2): EAGVAQSPRYKIIEKRQSVAFWCNPISGHATLYWYQQILGQGPKLLIQFQNNGVVDDSQLPKDRFSAERLKGVDSTLKIQPAKLEDSAVYLCASSLGGKNTGELFFGEGSRLTVL.

The chain employs TRBV15 and TRBJ1-1; 11 bases are shared with TRBD1. The length of the CDR3 is 18 residues. The V gene end was trimmed by 5 bases and the J gene end by 1 base; junction bases not matched to a gene: 12. Germline lookup yields CDR1 LNHNV and CDR2 YYDKDF (reference sequence). The CDR3 reads CATSPPPGTGGRNTEAFF. The CDR3 DNA follows: TGTGCCACCAGCCCTCCACCCGGGACAGGGGGTAGGAACACTGAAGCTTTCTTT. Using reference TRBV15 and TRBJ1-1 for the parts outside the CDR3, the full variable domain is DAMVIQNPRYQVTQFGKPVTLSCSQTLNHNVMYWYQQKSSQAPKLLFHYYDKDFNNEADTPDNFQSRRPNTSFCFLDIRSPGLGDTAMYLCATSPPPGTGGRNTEAFFGQGTRLTVV.

This clonotype was picked up many times. This chain links TRBV11-2 with TRBJ2-7; 7 bases match TRBD1. CDR3 size: 15 residues. CDR1 is SGHAT, CDR2 FQNNGV, per germline. The junction had 8 bases not matched to a gene; V was cut back by 3 bases and J by 3 bases. The DNA for the CDR3 is TGTGCCAGCAGCTTCCCAGACAGGGTAGGCTACGAGCAGTACTTC. This gives the protein CASSFPDRVGYEQYF.

This clonotype was recorded only once. The chain recombines TRBV7-2 with TRBJ1-2, with no clear D. Germline V gives CDR1 SGHTA, CDR2 FQGNSA. Trimming removed 0 bases from V and 8 bases from J, with 16 bases in between. The CDR3 is made up of 15 amino acids. CDR3 sequence reads: CASSLARIMVLGYTF. CDR3 DNA: TGTGCCAGCAGCTTAGCCCGGATAATGGTCTTGGGCTACACCTTC.

The V and J genes are TRBV7-9 and TRBJ1-1, with 9 bases fitting TRBD1. V lost 3 bases and J lost 6; bases outside the gene matches: 11. The CDR3 runs 16 residues. Per the germline V gene, CDR1 is SEHNR and CDR2 is FQNEAQ (reference sequence). The CDR3 DNA reads as TGTGCCAGCAGCTTCGCTAGAGGGGGACAGGGTGCTGAAGCTTTCTTT. Its protein product is CASSFARGGQGAEAFF.

The V and J genes are TRBV25-1 and TRBJ2-7, with D perhaps matching TRBD2 (5 bases). Trimming cost V 8 bases and J 2 bases, with 16 bases left between them. In germline, CDR1 is MGHDK, CDR2 SYGVNS. CDR3 length: 14 residues. The CDR3 DNA follows: TGTGCCAGCGGGAACGTTCGGGATACCTACGAGCAGTACTTC. Its translation: CASGNVRDTYEQYF.

This clonotype was seen repeatedly, ten times or more. V and J are TRBV20-1 and TRBJ1-5, with D perhaps matching TRBD1 (5 bases). The CDR3 runs 13 residues. In germline, CDR1 is DFQATT, CDR2 SNEGSKA (reference sequence). V was trimmed by 6 bases and J by 5 bases, leaving 14 bases between them. CDR3 in DNA: TGCAGTGCCTTAGACAGCATTGATCAGCCCCAGCATTTT. Protein product: CSALDSIDQPQHF.

There are many counts of this clonotype. The CDR3 here is CSARGHNPYEQYF. In DNA form, the CDR3 reads TGCAGTGCTAGGGGCCATAACCCCTACGAGCAGTACTTC. V gene TRBV20-1 combines with J gene TRBJ2-7; D gene unclear. V lost 3 bases and J 2 bases, leaving 11 bases between the germline ends. Germline V gene sequence: CDR1 DFQATT, CDR2 SNEGSKA (reference sequence). The CDR3 runs to 13 residues.

Of note for this clonotype: A much larger clone differs by one base, so this may be a read error. V usage is TRBV12-3 or TRBV12-4 and J usage is TRBJ1-4; TRBD1 matches at 7 bases. The CDR3 has 14 amino acids. CDR3 nucleotides: TGTGCCAGCAACAGGGGCGGAGGAATGGAAAAACTGCTTTTT. As protein: CASNRGGGMEKLLF.

This chain connects TRBV4-3 to TRBJ1-5, with a tentative D call TRBD1 (5 bases). This CDR3 region has 19 residues. Germline-derived CDR1 and CDR2 are LGHNA and YSLEER. Trimming pared 1 base from V and 1 base from J, leaving 20 bases between. The CDR3 region is CASSQGVNTGVYSNQPQHF. CDR3 bases: TGCGCCAGCAGCCAAGGTGTAAATACGGGGGTTTACAGCAATCAGCCCCAGCATTTT.

The V and J genes are TRBV7-2 and TRBJ2-7; D is unresolved. Germline assignment: CDR1 SGHTA and CDR2 FQGNSA. Between the trimmed V and J ends, which lost 5 bases and 1 base, there was a span of 9 bases. This CDR3 is built from 13 residues. This chain's CDR3 is CASSQFLSYEQYF. CDR3 nucleotide sequence: TGTGCCAGCAGCCAGTTCTTGTCCTACGAGCAGTACTTC.

Only a few counts were recorded for this clonotype. The DNA of the CDR3 is TGCAGTGCTAGAGGGGGGATCAGGGGCGCGAACACCGGGGAGCTGTTTTTT. This codes for CSARGGIRGANTGELFF. This sequence joins TRBV20-1 and TRBJ2-2, with D perhaps matching TRBD1 (6 bases). Germline CDR1 DFQATT, CDR2 SNEGSKA (reference sequence). The CDR3 is 17 amino acids. V was cut by 1 base and J by 0 bases, with 15 bases left in between.

The genes are TRBV2 and TRBJ2-7, with D perhaps TRBD1 (6 bases). Germline CDR1 SNHLY, CDR2 FYNNEI. The V gene lost 7 bases and the J gene lost 0 bases, with 16 bases spanning the gap. The CDR3 is 15 amino acids. The CDR3 DNA sequence: TGTGCCAGCACCTTACAGGGTTACTACTCCTACGAGCAGTACTTC. Residues: CASTLQGYYSYEQYF.

This clonotype was detected many times. The chain is built from TRBV5-6 and TRBJ2-5, with 9 bases matching TRBD1. The CDR3 has 13 amino acids. With 7 bases clipped from V and 5 bases from J, the junction kept 6 bases outside the gene matches. Looked up from germline, CDR1 is SGHDT and CDR2 is YYEEEE. CDR3 sequence: CASGGQGFETQYF. The DNA of the CDR3 is TGTGCCAGCGGCGGACAGGGGTTCGAGACCCAGTACTTC.

This clonotype was detected many times. The J gene is TRBJ2-6, the V gene TRBV7-9, with D unclear. Trimming cost V 4 bases and J 0 bases, with 16 bases left between them. Germline CDR1 is SEHNR and CDR2 is FQNEAQ (reference sequence). The CDR3 runs to 18 residues. The CDR3 DNA follows: TGTGCCAGCAGCTCCACGGTGGGCCGCCGCTCTGGGGCCAACGTCCTGACTTTC. Protein: CASSSTVGRRSGANVLTF.

The chain carries TRBV5-8 and TRBJ1-1; no clear D. Trimming cost V 5 bases and J 6 bases, with 14 bases left between them. The CDR3 is 13 residues long. Per germline, CDR1 SGHTS and CDR2 YDEGEE. CDR3 amino acids: CASSRSANPEAFF. The CDR3 nucleotides are TGTGCCAGCAGTCGGTCGGCCAACCCTGAAGCTTTCTTT.

This rearrangement joins TRBV7-9 to TRBJ2-2; possible D gene TRBD2, 5 bases. Trimming removed 5 bases at V and 4 bases at J, with 17 bases between. The CDR3 covers 16 residues. Germline V gives CDR1 SEHNR, CDR2 FQNEAQ (reference sequence). CDR3 sequence: CASSRVRDGPTGELFF. The DNA of the CDR3 is TGTGCCAGCAGCAGAGTCCGGGATGGTCCCACCGGGGAGCTGTTTTTT.

The chain has TRBV29-1 and TRBJ1-5; D gene unclear. The CDR3 runs 16 residues. The V and J ends lost 4 bases and 8 bases respectively, with 24 bases between them. Germline CDR1 and CDR2: SQVTM and ANQGSEA. The CDR3, as DNA: TGCAGCGTTGCTCTAAACGGCCTTTCTTGGATGGAGCCCCAGCATTTT. Its protein is CSVALNGLSWMEPQHF. Together with reference TRBV29-1 and TRBJ1-5, the CDR3 gives the full variable domain: SAVISQKPSRDICQRGTSLTIQCQVDSQVTMMFWYRQQPGQSLTLIATANQGSEATYESGFVIDKFPISRPNLTFSTLTVSNMSPEDSSIYLCSVALNGLSWMEPQHFGDGTRLSIL.

J is TRBJ1-2 and V is TRBV5-6, with TRBD1 identical over 12 bases. This CDR3 comprises 15 residues. Losses at the gene ends were 5 bases for V and 5 bases for J; bases not matched to a gene: 7. Germline loops: CDR1 SGHDT, CDR2 YYEEEE. CDR3 sequence (DNA): TGTGCCAGCAGTGCGGGGGGACAGGGGGCATATGGCTACACCTTC. Translating gives CASSAGGQGAYGYTF.

This clonotype was seen many times. The CDR3 region has the DNA TGTGCCAGCAGCCCCCAACCGGGGAGCGGCTACACCTTC. Protein: CASSPQPGSGYTF. The chain has TRBV14 and TRBJ1-2; no clear D. The length of the CDR3 is 13 residues. Trimming removed 4 bases from V and 8 bases from J, with 14 bases in between. From germline, CDR1 is SGHDN and CDR2 FVKESK.

This clonotype was detected a few times. This chain links TRBV5-6 with TRBJ2-7, with 12 bases matching TRBD2. This CDR3 is 18 amino acids long. With V trimmed by 4 bases and J by 2 bases, 13 bases remained unmatched. Germline CDR1 reads SGHDT; CDR2 reads YYEEEE. The DNA for the CDR3 is TGTGCCAGCAGCCTTCGACGCCTAGCGGGAGGGCGGCCCTACGAGCAGTACTTC. This codes for CASSLRRLAGGRPYEQYF.

This clonotype was counted only a few times. The chain links TRBV25-1 to TRBJ2-2, with 12 bases matching TRBD1. The CDR3 runs to 19 residues. The germline V gene has CDR1 MGHDK and CDR2 SYGVNS. V was clipped by 0 bases and J by 4 bases; unmatched bases: 9. The CDR3: CASSEYGPGQGARTGELFF. The DNA for the CDR3 is TGTGCCAGCAGTGAATACGGCCCGGGACAGGGGGCGCGCACCGGGGAGCTGTTTTTT.

This clonotype was counted only a few times. DNA for the CDR3: TGTGCCAGCAGCTCCCCTCAGGGCCCTACAGCTTTCTTT. Amino acids: CASSSPQGPTAFF. V and J are TRBV5-4 and TRBJ1-1; tentative D call: TRBD1 (5 bases). The germline gives CDR1 SGHNT, CDR2 YYREEE (reference sequence). The CDR3 length is 13 residues. V was cut by 3 bases and J by 10 bases, with 16 bases left in between.

This clonotype occurred a few times. The chain links TRBV7-8 to TRBJ2-5; unclear D gene. CDR1 SGHVS and CDR2 FQNEAQ come from the germline V gene. CDR3 length: 17 amino acids. Deletions cut 4 bases from V and 0 bases from J, with 18 bases between. Written as DNA, the CDR3 is TGTGCCAGCAGCTCCCGACCCGATCATTCGTACCAAGAGACCCAGTACTTC. It specifies CASSSRPDHSYQETQYF.

This clonotype showed up many times. This rearrangement joins TRBV5-1 to TRBJ1-1, with D tentatively TRBD1 (5 bases). This CDR3 contains 17 residues. V was pared by 4 bases and J by 0 bases, with 19 bases between. CDR1 is SGHRS and CDR2 is YFSETQ in the germline V gene. In DNA, the CDR3 is TGCGCCAGCAGCAGGCGACCAGGGAACCCTGTGAACACTGAAGCTTTCTTT. Protein sequence: CASSRRPGNPVNTEAFF.

As for this clonotype: A much larger clonotype is one base distant, so this may be a read error. The rearrangement uses TRBV7-9 and TRBJ1-2, with D unresolved. CDR3 size: 13 residues. Germline CDR1 reads SEHNR; CDR2 reads FQNEAQ (reference sequence). The V end lost 5 bases, the J end lost 2 bases, and 9 bases lay between the germline ends. The CDR3 DNA follows: TGTGCCAGCAGCCACCTAGGGAACTATGGCTACACCTTC. Protein product: CASSHLGNYGYTF.

The V and J genes are TRBV28 and TRBJ2-7; D remains unclear. The CDR3 is made up of 13 amino acids. Trimming left V 5 bases short and J 4 bases short, with 12 bases between. CDR1 is MDHEN and CDR2 is SYDVKM in the germline V gene. The CDR3 DNA is TGTGCCAGCAGTCCCCTCTCCGTGTACGAGCAGTACTTC. Protein product: CASSPLSVYEQYF.